This entry lists 5 T cell receptor beta chains sequenced from one sample in a study of shared clonotypes between healthy human individuals. CD45RO-negative cells were positively selected for CCR7, leaving out terminally differentiated effector memory CD45RA+ cells. The method was immunoSEQ multiplex PCR; TCRdb's version includes in-frame clones alone and lacks a portion of them. The sample lists approximately 840,000 clones, roughly 96% occurring once. The sequenced material came from naive CD8+ T cells sorted from blood. These receptors were obtained from a man aged 30 to 45 in good health.

The chain has TRBV9 and TRBJ2-3, with 7 bases fitting TRBD2. The V gene's germline CDR1 is SGDLS and CDR2 YYNGEE. There are 15 residues in the CDR3. The V and J ends lost 3 bases and 2 bases, in that order; junction bases with no gene match: 6. CDR3 DNA: TGTGCCAGCAGCGGGCTGGGACTACTCACAGATACGCAGTATTTT. It is translated as CASSGLGLLTDTQYF.

The chain uses TRBV19 and TRBJ2-1, with TRBD2 matching over 8 bases. CDR3 length: 16 residues. Germline assignment: CDR1 LNHDA and CDR2 SQIVND (reference sequence). Trimming took 5 bases from V and 0 from J; bases not matched to a gene: 6. The CDR3 DNA reads TGTGCCAGTAGTCTAACTAGCGGCTACTCCTACAATGAGCAGTTCTTC. Its protein product is CASSLTSGYSYNEQFF.

The V call is TRBV28, the J call TRBJ1-3; the D gene is possibly TRBD1 (5 bases). This CDR3 is 15 amino acids long. Germline assignment: CDR1 MDHEN and CDR2 SYDVKM. Trimming cost V 6 bases and J 1 base, with 13 bases left between them. CDR3 loop: CASRLEGQSGNTIYF. The CDR3 DNA is TGTGCCAGCAGACTAGAGGGGCAATCTGGAAACACCATATATTTT.

The chain joins TRBV13 to TRBJ2-7; D gene ambiguous. Trimming removed 0 bases from V and 4 bases from J, with 10 bases in between. Germline lookup yields CDR1 PRHDT and CDR2 FYEKMQ (reference sequence). CDR3 length: 14 amino acids. CDR3 DNA: TGTGCCAGCAGCTTAGGCGTCGGAAGATACGAGCAGTACTTC. Protein sequence: CASSLGVGRYEQYF.

The gene calls are TRBV27 and TRBJ1-1, with a weak D call TRBD1 (5 bases). This CDR3 contains 13 residues. Germline values: CDR1 MNHEY, CDR2 SMNVEV (reference sequence). Trimming shortened V by 0 bases and J by 7 bases, and 9 bases separated the two germline ends. The CDR3: CASSLSRRDEAFF. DNA of the CDR3: TGTGCCAGCAGTTTATCGCGCAGGGATGAAGCTTTCTTT.